The following is a T cell receptor beta chain sequence with its context. From germline, CDR1 is SGHNT and CDR2 YYREEE (reference sequence). Trimming removed 1 base from V and 7 bases from J, with 9 bases in between. CDR3 length: 13 amino acids. This specimen belongs to a study of blood T cell repertoires in COVID-19. Overall study context: Both acute and convalescent COVID-19 samples were obtained from the United States, Italy and Spain. Nucleic acid was either cDNA or gDNA, and it came from T cells, B-cell-depleted T cells, or PBMCs.

Repertoires were generated with immunoSEQ multiplex PCR, while TCRdb's copy carries only in-frame clones and drops some. Of hundreds of thousands of clones listed, approximately 91% were seen once; the top ten hold roughly 0.7%. The V gene is TRBV5-4, the J gene TRBJ2-1; D is ambiguous. The sequence was obtained from a man aged 40-49 years with acute or convalescent COVID-19. Source material: peripheral blood. The CDR3 loop reads CASSLPRRNEQFF. The CDR3, as DNA: TGTGCCAGCAGCTTGCCTAGGCGTAATGAGCAGTTCTTC.